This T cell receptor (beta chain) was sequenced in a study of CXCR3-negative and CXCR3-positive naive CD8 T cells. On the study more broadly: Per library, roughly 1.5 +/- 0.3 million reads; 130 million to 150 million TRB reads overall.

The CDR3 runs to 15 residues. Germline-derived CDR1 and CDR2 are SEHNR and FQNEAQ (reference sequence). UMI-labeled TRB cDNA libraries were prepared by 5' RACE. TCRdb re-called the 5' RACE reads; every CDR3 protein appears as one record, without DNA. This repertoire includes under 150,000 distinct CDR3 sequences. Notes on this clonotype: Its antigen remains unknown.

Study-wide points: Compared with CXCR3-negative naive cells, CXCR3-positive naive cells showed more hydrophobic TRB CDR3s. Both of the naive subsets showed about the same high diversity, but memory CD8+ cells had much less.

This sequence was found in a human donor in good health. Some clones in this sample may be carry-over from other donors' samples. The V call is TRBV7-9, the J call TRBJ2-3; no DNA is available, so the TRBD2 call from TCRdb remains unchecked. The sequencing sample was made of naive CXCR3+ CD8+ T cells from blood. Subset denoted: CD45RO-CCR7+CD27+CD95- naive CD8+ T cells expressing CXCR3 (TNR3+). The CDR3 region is CASSPTSGEPDTQYF.